Presented here are 32 T cell receptor beta chains from one specimen sequenced in a study of patients and donors after allogeneic stem cell transplantation. Via MiXCR, TCRdb re-called the RT-PCR reads, giving one row per CDR3 protein. The table lists 84,000 or so distinct CDR3 sequences, around 48% of them singletons. The specimen was blood, either unsorted or a sorted T cell fraction (not recorded which). All receptors come from a human donor who was either an allogeneic HSCT recipient or a stem cell or donor lymphocyte infusion donor (not recorded which). It is not recorded whose cells these are; they may come from a transplant donor.

This chain links TRBV6-2 or TRBV6-3 with TRBJ1-1; weak D call: TRBD1 (5 bases). CDR1 MNHEY and CDR2 SVGEGT come from the germline V gene. Trimming took 6 bases from V and 1 from J, leaving 18 bases between them. This CDR3 has 16 amino acids. The CDR3 sequence: CASRKGSGARNTEAFF. The CDR3 DNA sequence: TGTGCCAGCAGAAAGGGTTCCGGGGCTAGGAACACTGAAGCTTTCTTT.

The J gene is TRBJ1-2, the V gene TRBV29-1; D is uncertain. The CDR3 consists of 13 residues. V shed 7 bases and J shed 0 bases, with 12 bases lying between them. The germline V gene has CDR1 SQVTM and CDR2 ANQGSEA. The CDR3 nucleotides read TGCAGCGGGCGCGGGGAAGCTAACTATGGCTACACCTTC. Its translation is CSGRGEANYGYTF.

V and J are TRBV6-2 or TRBV6-3 and TRBJ1-1; TRBD1 is a possible D gene (5 bases). Germline lookup yields CDR1 MNHEY and CDR2 SVGEGT. Trimming pared 8 bases from V and 0 bases from J, leaving 22 bases between. This CDR3 has 17 residues. CDR3 in amino acids: CASRKSGRGAMNTEAFF. The DNA for the CDR3 is TGTGCCAGCCGAAAATCCGGTCGTGGGGCAATGAACACTGAAGCTTTCTTT.

The rearrangement uses TRBV10-3 and TRBJ2-2; 9 bases match TRBD1. V dropped 6 bases and J dropped 0; count of bases not matched to a gene: 14. The length of the CDR3 is 19 residues. CDR1 is ENHRY, CDR2 SYGVKD, per germline. The DNA of the CDR3 is TGTGCCATCAGGAACAGGGGGCAAAGCCCATGGACGAACACCGGGGAGCTGTTTTTT. Encoded protein: CAIRNRGQSPWTNTGELFF.

This chain connects TRBV20-1 to TRBJ2-2; D is uncertain. With 0 bases removed from V and 3 bases from J, the gap between germline ends came to 5 bases. The CDR3 covers 13 residues. The germline CDR1 and CDR2 sequences are DFQATT and SNEGSKA (reference sequence). The CDR3 is CSARDFYTGELFF. The CDR3 DNA is TGCAGTGCTAGAGATTTTTACACCGGGGAGCTGTTTTTT.

The chain is built from TRBV29-1 and TRBJ2-7; D gene uncertain. The germline V gene encodes CDR1 SQVTM and CDR2 ANQGSEA. V dropped 4 bases and J dropped 3 bases, with 19 bases sitting between them. The CDR3 is 15 amino acids. In DNA form, the CDR3 reads TGCAGCGTTGTCGCACCCCATACCGAAGACTACGAGCAGTACTTC. Amino acids: CSVVAPHTEDYEQYF.

This clonotype was counted a few times. The rearrangement joins TRBV29-1 to TRBJ1-4; D remains unclear. The germline V gene has CDR1 SQVTM and CDR2 ANQGSEA. V was cut by 4 bases and J by 6 bases, with 12 bases left in between. The CDR3 is made up of 13 amino acids. The CDR3 spells CSVVAGRDEKLFF. DNA for the CDR3: TGCAGCGTTGTGGCGGGGAGGGATGAAAAACTGTTTTTT.

The rearrangement links TRBV28 to TRBJ1-2; TRBD1 is a possible D gene (6 bases). CDR1 and CDR2 from the germline V gene are MDHEN and SYDVKM. Trimming pared 6 bases from V and 4 bases from J, leaving 24 bases between. This CDR3 contains 17 residues. Written as DNA, the CDR3 is TGTGCCAGCAGCTCCGACCCCGACAGGTACCCTCCCTATGGCTACACCTTC. Translating it yields CASSSDPDRYPPYGYTF.

This clonotype was seen just once. The chain uses TRBV28 and TRBJ1-2, with TRBD1 identical over 8 bases. V lost 7 bases to trimming and J lost 3 bases; unmatched junction nucleotides: 13. The CDR3 covers 16 residues. Germline V gives CDR1 MDHEN, CDR2 SYDVKM. The DNA for the CDR3 is TGTGCCAGCACCACCGAGGGAGACAGGGGTTACTATGGCTACACCTTC. Its protein is CASTTEGDRGYYGYTF.

The table lists this clonotype with a few counts. DNA of the CDR3: TGTGCCAGCAATCGGGGGGGGCCTGAAGCTTTCTTT. This sequence encodes CASNRGGPEAFF. This chain connects TRBV11-2 to TRBJ1-1, with D possibly matching TRBD1 (6 bases). The CDR3 length is 12 residues. Germline CDR1 is SGHAT and CDR2 is FQNNGV. Trimming removed 7 bases at V and 6 bases at J, with 12 bases between.

The V and J genes are TRBV20-1 and TRBJ1-2, with 9 nucleotides matching TRBD1. In germline, CDR1 is DFQATT, CDR2 SNEGSKA (reference sequence). There are 15 residues in the CDR3. V dropped 2 bases and J dropped 7; count of bases not matched to a gene: 11. CDR3 in amino acids: CSARTRDRANSGYTF. CDR3 nucleotide sequence: TGCAGTGCTAGAACCCGGGACAGGGCTAATAGTGGCTACACCTTC.

The V call is TRBV7-2, the J call TRBJ1-6; perhaps TRBD1 as D (5 bases). This CDR3 comprises 13 residues. The germline V and J ends were trimmed by 1 base and 17 bases, with 15 bases remaining between them. Germline V gene lookup returns CDR1 SGHTA and CDR2 FQGNSA. The CDR3 is CASSLESGPVIHF. Written as DNA, the CDR3 is TGTGCCAGCAGCTTAGAGTCGGGACCAGTAATCCACTTT.

The rearrangement joins TRBV29-1 to TRBJ1-4, with 8 bases fitting TRBD1. This CDR3 contains 12 residues. With 6 bases clipped from V and 8 bases from J, the junction kept 5 bases outside the gene matches. Germline lookup yields CDR1 SQVTM and CDR2 ANQGSEA. CDR3 sequence: CSVQGAGEKLFF. The CDR3 region has the DNA TGCAGCGTCCAGGGGGCAGGGGAAAAACTGTTTTTT.

This clonotype turned up a few times. V usage is TRBV3-1 and J usage is TRBJ1-1; TRBD1 might be the D (5 bases). The CDR3 is 14 residues long. The V gene lost 1 base and the J gene lost 3 bases, with 9 bases spanning the gap. Germline values: CDR1 LGHDT, CDR2 YNNKEL (reference sequence). The CDR3 nucleotides are TGTGCCAGCAGCCAAGGGGGGACCCACACTGAAGCTTTCTTT. This translates into CASSQGGTHTEAFF. Variable domain in full (rest from reference TRBV3-1 and TRBJ1-1): DTAVSQTPKYLVTQMGNDKSIKCEQNLGHDTMYWYKQDSKKFLKIMFSYNNKELIINETVPNRFSPKSPDKAHLNLHINSLELGDSAVYFCASSQGGTHTEAFFGQGTRLTVV.

The V and J genes are TRBV27 and TRBJ2-5; 8 nucleotides align to TRBD1. Looked up from germline, CDR1 is MNHEY and CDR2 is SMNVEV (reference sequence). V was pared by 4 bases and J by 3 bases, with 7 bases of the junction left unmatched. The CDR3 extends over 15 amino acids. Here the CDR3 DNA reads TGTGCCAGCAGTTCTCTAGGACAGGGCGAAGAGACCCAGTACTTC. The encoded protein is CASSSLGQGEETQYF.

The genes are TRBV6-5 and TRBJ2-5; D might be TRBD1 or TRBD2, each matching 7 bases. This CDR3 has 15 residues. V dropped 2 bases and J dropped 5 bases, with 15 bases sitting between them. Germline V lookup: CDR1 MNHEY, CDR2 SVGAGI. The CDR3 DNA is TGTGCCAGCAGTTACCGGGGGGACAGACAGGAGACCCAGTACTTC. This gives the protein CASSYRGDRQETQYF.

This clonotype came up a few times. The chain couples TRBV5-6 to TRBJ1-2, with D perhaps TRBD1 (6 bases). The CDR3 contains 12 residues. Germline V CDR1 and CDR2: SGHDT, YYEEEE. Between the trimmed V and J ends, which lost 2 bases and 6 bases, there was a span of 8 bases. The CDR3 loop reads CASSFGGHGYTF. The CDR3 region has the DNA TGTGCCAGCAGCTTCGGGGGGCATGGCTACACCTTC.

The chain uses TRBV7-6 and TRBJ1-1; no clear D gene. The CDR3 extends over 13 amino acids. Germline CDR1 SGHVS, CDR2 FNYEAQ. V gave up 8 bases and J gave up 5 bases, with 15 bases separating them. This CDR3 is CASGIDPGTEAFF. The CDR3 DNA is TGTGCCAGCGGAATCGACCCCGGAACTGAAGCTTTCTTT.

There are a few counts of this clonotype. The chain employs TRBV3-1 and TRBJ1-5; unclear D gene. In germline, CDR1 is LGHDT, CDR2 YNNKEL (reference sequence). The CDR3 sequence is 13 residues long. V was clipped by 0 bases and J by 7 bases, with 7 bases between them. This CDR3 reads CASSQELKQPQHF. The CDR3 DNA is TGTGCCAGCAGCCAAGAGTTAAAACAGCCCCAGCATTTT.

This rearrangement joins TRBV20-1 to TRBJ2-7, with D hard to call. CDR1 is DFQATT and CDR2 is SNEGSKA in the germline V gene (reference sequence). This CDR3 spans 11 amino acids. Trimming took 3 bases from V and 4 from J, leaving 7 bases between them. The CDR3 DNA reads as TGCAGTGCTAGGGGGTCATACGAGCAGTACTTC. Its translation is CSARGSYEQYF.

The V call is TRBV20-1, the J call TRBJ2-6; 7 bases fit TRBD2. The germline CDR1 and CDR2 sequences are DFQATT and SNEGSKA (reference sequence). The CDR3 covers 18 residues. After removal of 0 bases from V and 0 bases from J, the junction contained 8 bases not matched to a gene. The CDR3 loop is CSARDQLAEFSGANVLTF. The CDR3 nucleotides are TGCAGTGCTAGAGATCAGCTAGCGGAATTCTCTGGGGCCAACGTCCTGACTTTC.

The CDR3 bases are TGCAGTGCTAGAAGACCTATAAGCACAGATACGCAGTATTTT. As protein: CSARRPISTDTQYF. The chain combines TRBV20-1 with TRBJ2-3; D remains ambiguous. Germline V gene data show CDR1 as DFQATT and CDR2 as SNEGSKA (reference sequence). This CDR3 has 14 residues. The ends were cut back, 2 bases at V and 0 bases at J, with 9 bases in the middle.

The chain couples TRBV7-6 to TRBJ2-5; D may be TRBD2 (5 bases). The CDR3 spans 14 residues. Deletions cut 1 base from V and 4 bases from J, with 10 bases between. The germline V gene encodes CDR1 SGHVS and CDR2 FNYEAQ. The CDR3 region has the DNA TGTGCCAGCAGCTTAGATCCGGGAATAGAGACCCAGTACTTC. It specifies CASSLDPGIETQYF.

This chain joins TRBV20-1 and TRBJ1-1; 9 bases map to TRBD1. This CDR3 is built from 19 residues. The germline CDR1 and CDR2 sequences are DFQATT and SNEGSKA (reference sequence). Trimming at V came to 3 bases and at J to 3 bases, leaving 20 bases not matched to a gene. CDR3: CSARIYFTGTGRLDTEAFF. In DNA, the CDR3 is TGCAGTGCTAGGATATACTTCACCGGGACAGGGAGGTTGGACACTGAAGCTTTCTTT.

The rearrangement uses TRBV29-1 and TRBJ1-1; unclear D gene. The CDR3 loop spans 10 amino acids. V was cut by 5 bases and J by 5 bases, with 6 bases left in between. Germline CDR1 is SQVTM and CDR2 is ANQGSEA. CDR3 region: CSVRRTEAFF. Here the CDR3 DNA reads TGCAGCGTTCGGAGGACTGAAGCTTTCTTT.

This clonotype came up a few times. The chain joins TRBV4-1 to TRBJ1-1, with 7 positions matching TRBD1. This CDR3 spans 16 amino acids. Germline-derived CDR1 and CDR2 are MGHRA and YSYEKL. J lost 3 bases, V lost 0 bases, and 7 bases had no gene match. The CDR3 loop is CASSQDGDRAHTEAFF. In nucleotides, the CDR3 is TGCGCCAGCAGCCAAGACGGAGACAGGGCCCACACTGAAGCTTTCTTT.

The genes are TRBV3-1 and TRBJ2-6; D ambiguous. V was cut by 1 base and J by 0 bases, with 4 bases left in between. This CDR3 is built from 15 residues. CDR1 is LGHDT and CDR2 is YNNKEL in the germline V gene (reference sequence). The DNA for the CDR3 is TGTGCCAGCAGCCAAGGCAGCTCTGGGGCCAACGTCCTGACTTTC. The encoded protein is CASSQGSSGANVLTF. Supplemented by reference TRBV3-1 and TRBJ2-6, the full variable domain reads DTAVSQTPKYLVTQMGNDKSIKCEQNLGHDTMYWYKQDSKKFLKIMFSYNNKELIINETVPNRFSPKSPDKAHLNLHINSLELGDSAVYFCASSQGSSGANVLTFGAGSRLTVL.

V gene TRBV12-3 or TRBV12-4 combines with J gene TRBJ1-2, with D unresolved. The CDR3 is made up of 13 amino acids. Trimming took off 1 base at V and 1 base at J, with 4 bases between the two ends. The CDR3 bases are TGTGCCAGCAGTTTAGTATATAACTATGGCTACACCTTC. It translates to CASSLVYNYGYTF.

The chain employs TRBV3-1 and TRBJ1-5, with TRBD1 matching over 7 bases. Germline V CDR1 and CDR2: LGHDT, YNNKEL (reference sequence). CDR3 length equals 17 residues. After removal of 0 bases from V and 0 bases from J, the junction contained 5 bases not matched to a gene. CDR3 region: CASSQDPQGGSNQPQHF. The DNA for the CDR3 is TGTGCCAGCAGCCAAGACCCCCAGGGGGGTAGCAATCAGCCCCAGCATTTT.

This chain links TRBV6-5 with TRBJ2-7, with TRBD1 matching over 10 bases. Germline CDR1 reads MNHEY; CDR2 reads SVGAGI. The CDR3 totals 15 residues. V dropped 2 bases and J dropped 2; count of bases not matched to a gene: 3. The CDR3 here is CASSYGGQGAYEQYF. The CDR3 DNA reads TGTGCCAGCAGTTACGGAGGACAGGGGGCCTACGAGCAGTACTTC.

The chain combines TRBV9 with TRBJ1-3; TRBD1 matches at 9 bases. With V trimmed by 2 bases and J by 2 bases, 2 bases remained unmatched. The germline V gene encodes CDR1 SGDLS and CDR2 YYNGEE. This CDR3 is 15 amino acids long. The CDR3 region has the DNA TGTGCCAGCAGCGTCCGGACAGGGGCTGGAAACACCATATATTTT. This codes for CASSVRTGAGNTIYF.

This chain joins TRBV5-1 and TRBJ2-5; D is unresolved. V shed 5 bases and J shed 3 bases, with 5 bases lying between them. CDR3 size: 11 residues. CDR1 and CDR2 (germline): SGHRS, YFSETQ. This CDR3 reads CASRQEETQYF. Written as DNA, the CDR3 is TGCGCCAGCAGGCAGGAAGAGACCCAGTACTTC.